This T cell receptor beta chain is from a study of spatial heterogeneity in lung cancer. Looking at the study overall: The average appearance count of each unique TCR and UMI combination in raw reads was more than 8.5.

TCRdb ran MiXCR on the 5' RACE reads and lists one entry per CDR3 protein. The sample has approximately 39,000 distinct CDR3 sequences; over 6.5% are singletons. Time point of the sample: blood at routine non-recurrence follow-up after resection. Unsorted whole RNA of tumor, nontumor lung or frozen PBMC was sequenced. The length of the CDR3 is 12 residues. V shed 0 bases and J shed 6 bases, with 5 bases lying between them. Per the germline V gene, CDR1 is SGDLS and CDR2 is YYNGEE. Note on this clonotype: Its antigen remains unknown.

Study results and caveats: Tumor TCRs that were ubiquitous and expanded showed up in blood more at resection than follow-up.

This sequence joins TRBV9 and TRBJ2-3; D is uncertain. The TCR originated in a male donor with early-stage non-small cell lung cancer. Here the sequenced sample was PBMCs, taken at follow-up. CDR3: CASSVGRDTQYF. DNA of the CDR3: TGTGCCAGCAGCGTAGGCCGGGATACGCAGTATTTT.